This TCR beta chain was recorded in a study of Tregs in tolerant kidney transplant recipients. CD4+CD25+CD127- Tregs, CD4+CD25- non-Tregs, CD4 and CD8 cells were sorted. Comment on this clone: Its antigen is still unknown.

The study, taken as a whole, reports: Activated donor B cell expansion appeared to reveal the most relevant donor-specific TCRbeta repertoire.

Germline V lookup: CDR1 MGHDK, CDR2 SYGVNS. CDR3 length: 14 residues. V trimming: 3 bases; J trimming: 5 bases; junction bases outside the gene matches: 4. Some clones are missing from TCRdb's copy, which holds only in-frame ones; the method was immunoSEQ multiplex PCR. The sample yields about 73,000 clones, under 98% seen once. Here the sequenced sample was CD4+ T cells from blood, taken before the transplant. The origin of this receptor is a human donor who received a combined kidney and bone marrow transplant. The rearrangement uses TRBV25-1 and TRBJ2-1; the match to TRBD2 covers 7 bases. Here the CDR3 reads CASSDLAVDNEQFF. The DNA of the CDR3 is TGTGCCAGCAGTGACCTAGCGGTTGACAATGAGCAGTTCTTC.